The next 15 T cell receptor beta chains were all read from a single sample in a study of patients and donors after allogeneic stem cell transplantation. TCRdb re-analysed the RT-PCR reads in MiXCR, keeping a single row per CDR3 protein. The sample yields about 200,000 distinct CDR3 sequences, 41% seen once. The sequencing input was blood, either unsorted or a sorted T cell fraction (not recorded which). Every receptor here comes from a human donor who was either an allogeneic HSCT recipient or a stem cell or donor lymphocyte infusion donor (not recorded which). It is not recorded whose cells these are; they may come from a transplant donor.

The chain links TRBV12-3 or TRBV12-4 to TRBJ2-3, with D maybe TRBD1 (5 bases). V lost 8 bases, J lost 14 bases, and 17 bases lay in between. The CDR3 sequence is 11 residues long. The CDR3 region is CASSRQGIRYF. Written as DNA, the CDR3 is TGTGCCAGCTCCCGCCAGGGCATCAGGTATTTT.

The rearrangement uses TRBV4-1 and TRBJ1-4; the match to TRBD1 covers 9 bases. V lost 1 base, J lost 8 bases, and 8 bases stayed unmatched. Looked up from germline, CDR1 is MGHRA and CDR2 is YSYEKL. This CDR3 has 16 residues. Here the CDR3 reads CASSQGTGEKAEKLFF. The CDR3 bases are TGCGCCAGCAGCCAAGGGACAGGGGAAAAAGCAGAAAAACTGTTTTTT.

This clonotype has a handful of counts. The chain recombines TRBV6-6 with TRBJ1-3; no clear D gene. Germline V gives CDR1 MNHNY, CDR2 SVGAGI (reference sequence). V was clipped by 1 base and J by 1 base, with 5 bases between them. The CDR3 spans 14 residues. The CDR3 DNA is TGTGCCAGCAGTTACTGGCAGTCTGGAAACACCATATATTTT. As protein: CASSYWQSGNTIYF.

There are a few counts of this clonotype. The chain uses TRBV28 and TRBJ2-5, with D uncertain. CDR3 size: 12 residues. V lost 5 bases, J lost 0 bases, and 4 bases lay in between. Germline V gene sequence: CDR1 MDHEN, CDR2 SYDVKM. The CDR3: CASSLYQETQYF. The CDR3 DNA sequence: TGTGCCAGCAGTCTGTACCAAGAGACCCAGTACTTC.

This chain connects TRBV12-3 or TRBV12-4 to TRBJ2-6, with a possible D match to TRBD2 (6 bases). Trimming cost V 5 bases and J 0 bases, with 14 bases left between them. This CDR3 comprises 17 residues. CDR3 amino acids: CASSPGTPNSGANVLTF. The CDR3 DNA reads TGTGCCAGCAGTCCCGGGACTCCTAACTCTGGGGCCAACGTCCTGACTTTC.

This chain links TRBV7-2 with TRBJ1-4; 8 bases map to TRBD1. Germline values: CDR1 SGHTA, CDR2 FQGNSA. CDR3 size: 14 residues. The ends lost 5 bases at V and 8 bases at J; junction bases unmatched: 7. The CDR3 sequence: CASSLDRVDEKLFF. The DNA for the CDR3 is TGTGCCAGCAGCCTGGACAGGGTGGACGAAAAACTGTTTTTT.

The CDR3 protein is CASSKNVRLEAQFF. CDR3 in DNA: TGTGCCAGCAGCAAAAATGTCAGGCTAGAGGCCCAGTTCTTC. V is TRBV21-1 and J is TRBJ2-1; the D call of TRBD2 is as the table states it, not checked on the DNA. TRBV21-1 is a documented pseudogene. The CDR3 runs to 14 residues.

The table lists this clonotype with a count of one. The gene calls are TRBV7-6 and TRBJ1-1; D unclear. Germline values: CDR1 SGHVS, CDR2 FNYEAQ. Trimming stripped 1 base from V and 4 bases from J, with 16 bases between. There are 16 residues in the CDR3. CDR3 loop: CASSLGVIGSSTEAFF. CDR3 in DNA: TGTGCCAGCAGCTTAGGGGTCATAGGCTCGAGCACTGAAGCTTTCTTT.

A single count supports this clonotype. The gene calls are TRBV4-3 and TRBJ1-4; tentative D call: TRBD1 (5 bases). V was clipped by 0 bases and J by 6 bases, with 14 bases between them. Germline CDR1 is LGHNA and CDR2 is YSLEER. The CDR3 totals 16 residues. The CDR3 sequence is CASSQDRNRLDEKLFF. Here the CDR3 DNA reads TGCGCCAGCAGCCAAGATAGGAACAGGTTAGATGAAAAACTGTTTTTT.

This clonotype has only a few counts. The rearrangement uses TRBV20-1 and TRBJ1-1; D is unclear. There are 11 residues in the CDR3. The V and J ends lost 6 bases and 6 bases respectively, with 11 bases between them. Germline CDR1 and CDR2: DFQATT and SNEGSKA (reference sequence). DNA of the CDR3: TGCAGTGCCCCCTTCCGGGCTGAAGCTTTCTTT. Its protein product is CSAPFRAEAFF.

A few counts support this clonotype. The chain links TRBV29-1 to TRBJ1-2; 8 positions agree with TRBD1. The CDR3 is 15 amino acids. The V gene end was trimmed by 3 bases and the J gene end by 6 bases; junction bases not matched to a gene: 12. Germline V CDR1 and CDR2: SQVTM, ANQGSEA. The CDR3 spells CSVDPTWQGAHGYTF. The CDR3 bases are TGCAGCGTTGACCCCACGTGGCAGGGGGCGCATGGCTACACCTTC. The whole variable domain, remainder taken from reference TRBV29-1 and TRBJ1-2, is SAVISQKPSRDICQRGTSLTIQCQVDSQVTMMFWYRQQPGQSLTLIATANQGSEATYESGFVIDKFPISRPNLTFSTLTVSNMSPEDSSIYLCSVDPTWQGAHGYTFGSGTRLTVV.

The chain uses TRBV9 and TRBJ2-1; maybe TRBD1 (6 bases). Germline lookup yields CDR1 SGDLS and CDR2 YYNGEE. The V end was cut by 0 bases, the J end by 4 bases, with 17 bases between. The CDR3 consists of 17 residues. This CDR3 is CASSVVSGTILYNEQFF. The CDR3 coding sequence is TGTGCCAGCAGCGTAGTATCAGGGACAATACTTTACAATGAGCAGTTCTTC.

The gene calls are TRBV20-1 and TRBJ2-1; no clear D. This CDR3 spans 14 amino acids. V was pared by 3 bases and J by 0 bases, with 9 bases between. Per the germline V gene, CDR1 is DFQATT and CDR2 is SNEGSKA (reference sequence). The CDR3 region has the DNA TGCAGTGCTAGTTTCGCTCCCTCCTACAATGAGCAGTTCTTC. Translation: CSASFAPSYNEQFF.

This clonotype was observed a single time. The chain is built from TRBV6-2 or TRBV6-3 and TRBJ2-1; 8 nucleotides agree with TRBD2. CDR1 is MNHEY and CDR2 is SVGEGT in the germline V gene. The J segment lost 4 bases and the V segment lost 5 bases, leaving 13 bases of the junction unmatched. The CDR3 contains 17 residues. CDR3 sequence (DNA): TGTGCCAGCAGTACCCCTCCCAGCGGGAGTCAATACAATGAGCAGTTCTTC. It is translated as CASSTPPSGSQYNEQFF.

The chain couples TRBV12-3 or TRBV12-4 to TRBJ1-4, with a weak D call TRBD1 (5 bases). The CDR3 spans 12 residues. V was cut by 7 bases and J by 6 bases, with 9 bases left in between. In nucleotides, the CDR3 is TGTGCCAGCACCCGGGGGGATGAAAAACTGTTTTTT. This codes for CASTRGDEKLFF.